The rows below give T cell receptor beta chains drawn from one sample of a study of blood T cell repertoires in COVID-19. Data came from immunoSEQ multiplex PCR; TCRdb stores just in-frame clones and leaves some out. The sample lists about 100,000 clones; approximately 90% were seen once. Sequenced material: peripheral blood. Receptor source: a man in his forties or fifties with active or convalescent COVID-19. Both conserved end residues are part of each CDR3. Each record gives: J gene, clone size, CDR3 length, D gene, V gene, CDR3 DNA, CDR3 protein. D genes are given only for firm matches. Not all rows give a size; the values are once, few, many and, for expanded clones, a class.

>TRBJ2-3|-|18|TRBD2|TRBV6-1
TGTGCCAGCAGTGAAGCCGGATTGCGGGAGCGCCCTTGGGATACGCAGTATTTT
CASSEAGLRERPWDTQYF
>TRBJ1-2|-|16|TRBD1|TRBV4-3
TGCGCCAGCAGCCAAACCGGGACAGGGCCAGTCTATGGCTACACCTTC
CASSQTGTGPVYGYTF
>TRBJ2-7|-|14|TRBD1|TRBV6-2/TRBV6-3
TGTGCCAGCAGTCCCCGGGACAGAGGCTACGAGCAGTACTTC
CASSPRDRGYEQYF
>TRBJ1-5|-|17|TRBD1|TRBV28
TGTGCCAGCAGTTTACCTGGGACAGCCCGGAGGGGACAGCCCCAGCATTTT
CASSLPGTARRGQPQHF
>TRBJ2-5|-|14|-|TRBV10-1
TGCGCCAGCAGTGAGCGGACTATACAAGAGACCCAGTACTTC
CASSERTIQETQYF
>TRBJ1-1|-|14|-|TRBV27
TGTGCCAGCAACCGGGGGGGTTGGAACTTTGGAGCTTTCTTT
CASNRGGWNFGAFF
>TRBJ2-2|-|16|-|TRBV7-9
TGTGCCAGCAGCTTCGGGGGGCGAGGGCACCTCGGGGAGCTGTTTTTT
CASSFGGRGHLGELFF
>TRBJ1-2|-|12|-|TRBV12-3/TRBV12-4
TGTGCCAGCAGTTTCATCGGCTATGGCTACACCTTC
CASSFIGYGYTF
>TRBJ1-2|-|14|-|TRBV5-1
TGCGCCAGCAGCAAGGAACCAGCCGGGGTTGGCTACACCTTC
CASSKEPAGVGYTF
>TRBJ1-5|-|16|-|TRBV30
TGTGCCTGGAGACGACGGGGGGGCGACAGCAATCAGCCCCAGCATTTT
CAWRRRGGDSNQPQHF
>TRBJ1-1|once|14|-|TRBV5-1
TGCGCCAGCAGCCTTTGGAGGGGAGATACTGAAGCTTTCTTT
CASSLWRGDTEAFF
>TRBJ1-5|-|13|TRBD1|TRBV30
TGTGCCTCAGACAGGGGTAGTAATCAGCCCCAGCATTTT
CASDRGSNQPQHF
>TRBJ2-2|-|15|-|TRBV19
TGTGCCAGTAGTACTAGCCCGGCGAACACCGGGGAGCTGTTTTTT
CASSTSPANTGELFF
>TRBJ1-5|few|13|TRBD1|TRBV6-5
TGTGCCAGCAGTTTGACAGGGGGCCCGCCCCAGCATTTT
CASSLTGGPPQHF
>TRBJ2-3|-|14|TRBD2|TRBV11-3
TGTGCCAGCAGCATGGGACTAGCGACAGATACGCAGTATTTT
CASSMGLATDTQYF
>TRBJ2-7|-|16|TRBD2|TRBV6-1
TGTGCCAGCAGTGAAGAGGGAGGGACTCTGGGTGACGAGCAGTACTTC
CASSEEGGTLGDEQYF
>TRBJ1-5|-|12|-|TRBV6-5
TGTGCCAGCACCGCCCCCGGGGGGCCCCAGCATTTT
CASTAPGGPQHF
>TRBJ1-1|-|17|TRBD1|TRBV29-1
TGCAGCGTTGGCCAGGGGGCGACCGGCCCAATGAACACTGAAGCTTTCTTT
CSVGQGATGPMNTEAFF
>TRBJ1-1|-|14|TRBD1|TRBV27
TGTGCCAGCAGTGGACAGGGTGGGGACACTGAAGCTTTCTTT
CASSGQGGDTEAFF
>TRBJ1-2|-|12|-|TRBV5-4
TGTGCCAGCACCTCGCCGACAGGCGGCTACACCTTC
CASTSPTGGYTF
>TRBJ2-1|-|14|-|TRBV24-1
TGTGCCGCCTCCGAGGGCGACTTAACGGTCGGGCAGTTCTTC
CAASEGDLTVGQFF